A single sample is the source of the 32 T cell receptor beta chains below, sequenced in a study of T-cell memory formation after mild COVID-19. A single record per CDR3 protein comes from TCRdb applying MiXCR to the 5' RACE reads. The sample holds about 440,000 distinct CDR3 sequences, around 18% seen once. Sequenced: PBMCs or a T cell subset sorted from them (not recorded which). The receptors were sampled from an adult woman who had mild COVID-19 (a few samples of this study predate the infection). Cell type and time point are not known.

V and J are TRBV7-8 and TRBJ2-7, with a possible D match to TRBD2 (5 bases). This CDR3 is 14 amino acids long. V was pared by 1 base and J by 2 bases, with 9 bases between. CDR1 is SGHVS, CDR2 FQNEAQ, per germline. The CDR3 spells CASSLGVGTYEQYV. The CDR3 nucleotides read TGTGCCAGCAGCTTAGGGGTCGGGACCTACGAGCAGTACGTC.

In its sample, this clonotype was seen a few times. The V call is TRBV7-3, the J call TRBJ2-1; TRBD2 aligns across 9 bases. The CDR3 contains 15 residues. CDR1 and CDR2 from the germline V gene are SGHTA and FQGTGA. J was trimmed by 8 bases and V by 5 bases; bases with no gene match: 10. The CDR3 sequence is CASSPRGGPVYEQFF. The CDR3, as DNA: TGTGCCAGCAGCCCGCGGGGGGGCCCGGTATATGAGCAGTTCTTC.

This clonotype came up a few times. The CDR3, as DNA: TGCGCCAGCAGCCAAGATCTTGGCGGACTAGCGGAAGAGACCCAGTACTTC. Translation: CASSQDLGGLAEETQYF. The rearrangement uses TRBV4-3 and TRBJ2-5; the match to TRBD2 covers 10 bases. Per the germline V gene, CDR1 is LGHNA and CDR2 is YSLEER. The CDR3 contains 17 residues. V lost 0 bases, J lost 3 bases, and 7 bases stayed unmatched.

This clonotype was found once. This chain connects TRBV7-3 to TRBJ2-7; tentatively, D is TRBD1 (5 bases). Germline CDR1 SGHTA, CDR2 FQGTGA. The CDR3 length is 16 residues. With 6 bases removed from V and 1 base from J, the gap between germline ends came to 19 bases. CDR3 amino acids: CASSISRVDSSYEQYF. The DNA for the CDR3 is TGTGCCAGCAGTATCTCCCGGGTCGACAGTTCCTACGAGCAGTACTTC.

The sample holds a few counts of this clonotype. This chain uses TRBV20-1 with TRBJ2-4, with D perhaps TRBD1 (6 bases). The V end lost 4 bases, the J end lost 7 bases, and 8 bases lay between the germline ends. This CDR3 comprises 11 residues. Germline V gene sequence: CDR1 DFQATT, CDR2 SNEGSKA (reference sequence). CDR3 in DNA: TGCAGTGCTACCCAGGGGAACATTCAGTACTTC. Encoded protein: CSATQGNIQYF.

In its sample, this clonotype was seen a few times. This chain uses TRBV20-1 with TRBJ2-7, with D possibly called TRBD1 or TRBD2 (5 bases each). CDR3 length: 16 amino acids. V gave up 0 bases and J gave up 0 bases, with 15 bases separating them. Looked up from germline, CDR1 is DFQATT and CDR2 is SNEGSKA (reference sequence). The CDR3 here is CSARDPNGASSYEQYF. The CDR3 DNA follows: TGCAGTGCTAGAGATCCTAACGGGGCCAGCTCCTACGAGCAGTACTTC.

This clonotype occurred a few times. The rearrangement links TRBV12-3 or TRBV12-4 to TRBJ2-1, with TRBD1 matching 10 bases. V lost 6 bases, J lost 10 bases, and 9 bases stayed unmatched. There are 14 residues in the CDR3. The CDR3 region is CASSPGQGRQEQFF. The CDR3 DNA sequence: TGTGCCAGCAGCCCGGGACAGGGGAGACAAGAGCAGTTCTTC.

V usage is TRBV9 and J usage is TRBJ2-1; no firm D call. The CDR3 sequence is 13 residues long. CDR1 is SGDLS and CDR2 is YYNGEE in the germline V gene. The V gene lost 4 bases and the J gene lost 12 bases, with 17 bases spanning the gap. The CDR3 loop is CASSPGYRELQFF. Here the CDR3 DNA reads TGTGCCAGCAGCCCAGGCTACCGAGAGTTGCAGTTCTTC.

This clonotype was found many times. The chain carries TRBV7-2 and TRBJ2-1; D remains unclear. Germline V gives CDR1 SGHTA, CDR2 FQGNSA. There are 13 residues in the CDR3. V lost 1 base to trimming and J lost 8 bases, with 9 bases between them. The CDR3 nucleotides are TGTGCCAGCAGCTTAGAGGACGGGTATGAGCAGTTCTTC. The encoded protein is CASSLEDGYEQFF.

In its sample, this clonotype was seen a few times. The chain combines TRBV2 with TRBJ2-3; D not resolved. Germline CDR1 is SNHLY and CDR2 is FYNNEI. This CDR3 region has 11 residues. The V gene lost 3 bases and the J gene lost 5 bases, with 3 bases spanning the gap. The CDR3 DNA reads TGTGCCAGCAGTGAGGTAGATACGCAGTATTTT. Its protein product is CASSEVDTQYF.

This rearrangement joins TRBV28 to TRBJ1-6; possibly TRBD1 for D (6 bases). V lost 5 bases and J 13 bases, leaving 12 bases between the germline ends. The CDR3 has 12 amino acids. Germline loops: CDR1 MDHEN, CDR2 SYDVKM. The DNA for the CDR3 is TGTGCCAGCAGTGCCTACAGGGTGCCCCTCCACTTT. As protein: CASSAYRVPLHF.

This clonotype appeared a few times. The junction departs from the called germline gene at one end, perhaps through a read error. The chain couples TRBV12-3 or TRBV12-4 to TRBJ1-1, with unresolved D. The CDR3 has 10 residues. The CDR3 DNA follows: TGTGCCGGCAGAAACACTGAAGCTTTCTTT. Its translation is CAGRNTEAFF.

This clonotype was counted at least ten times. The V and J genes are TRBV6-2 or TRBV6-3 and TRBJ2-1, with D maybe TRBD1 (6 bases). V gave up 0 bases and J gave up 9 bases, with 12 bases separating them. Germline CDR1 reads MNHEY; CDR2 reads SVGEGT. This CDR3 is built from 14 residues. In DNA, the CDR3 is TGTGCCAGCAGTTACTCAAACAGGGCGGGTGAGCAGTTCTTC. Translated: CASSYSNRAGEQFF.

The rearrangement links TRBV3-1 to TRBJ2-7; 9 nucleotides align to TRBD2. Germline V lookup: CDR1 LGHDT, CDR2 YNNKEL (reference sequence). With 3 bases clipped from V and 3 bases from J, the junction kept 9 bases outside the gene matches. The CDR3 length is 16 residues. CDR3 sequence (DNA): TGTGCCAGCAGCCACAGTAGTGGGCGGGGGGGCTACGAGCAGTACTTC. Translation gives CASSHSSGRGGYEQYF.

The CDR3 reads CASKGGGTPNQPQHF. DNA for the CDR3: TGTGCCAGCAAGGGCGGAGGGACGCCTAATCAGCCCCAGCATTTT. The chain uses TRBV2 and TRBJ1-5; the D gene is possibly TRBD1 (5 bases). Germline CDR1 and CDR2: SNHLY and FYNNEI. The V and J ends lost 7 bases and 4 bases respectively, with 17 bases between them. The CDR3 length is 15 residues.

This rearrangement joins TRBV7-2 to TRBJ2-1, with a possible D match to TRBD1 (5 bases). The CDR3 runs 12 residues. Germline CDR1 and CDR2: SGHTA and FQGNSA. Trimming stripped 5 bases from V and 14 bases from J, with 16 bases between. The CDR3 here is CASSAGPGEEFF. CDR3 bases: TGTGCCAGCAGCGCAGGGCCGGGCGAGGAGTTCTTC.

In this sample, this clonotype turned up a few times. CDR3 residues: CASTTRSQGYNEQFF. Here the CDR3 DNA reads TGCGCCAGCACGACCAGGAGTCAAGGGTACAATGAGCAGTTCTTC. The J gene is TRBJ2-1, the V gene TRBV4-1; no definite D call. V was clipped by 7 bases and J by 4 bases, with 17 bases between them. The CDR3 sequence is 15 residues long. Germline loops: CDR1 MGHRA, CDR2 YSYEKL.

Notes on this clonotype: With a much larger clone just one base away, this may be a read error. V gene TRBV7-2 combines with J gene TRBJ2-3; D not resolved. The CDR3 is made up of 11 amino acids. Trimming removed 3 bases at V and 15 bases at J, with 13 bases between. The germline V gene encodes CDR1 SGHTA and CDR2 FQGNSA. The CDR3 DNA reads TGTGCCAGCAGCTTCGGAAGAACTGCTTATTTT. The encoded protein is CASSFGRTAYF.

This clonotype was counted between two and nine times. In DNA form, the CDR3 reads TGCAGTGCTAGTCCCGGGGAAAGGATATACGAGCAGTACTTC. Protein sequence: CSASPGERIYEQYF. The V gene is TRBV20-1, the J gene TRBJ2-7; D may be TRBD2 (5 bases). There are 14 residues in the CDR3. Germline values: CDR1 DFQATT, CDR2 SNEGSKA (reference sequence). The V and J ends lost 3 bases and 4 bases respectively, with 16 bases between them.

This clonotype was picked up a small number of times. The V call is TRBV4-2, the J call TRBJ1-3; D is uncertain. Germline V gives CDR1 LGHNA, CDR2 YNFKEQ. This CDR3 has 16 amino acids. Trimming removed 1 base from V and 0 bases from J, with 10 bases in between. CDR3 DNA: TGTGCCAGCAGCCAAGTTGCTCTCAGCTCTGGAAACACCATATATTTT. Amino acid sequence: CASSQVALSSGNTIYF.

The chain has TRBV3-1 and TRBJ2-1; TRBD1 or TRBD2 may be the D gene (5 bases each). V was trimmed by 4 bases and J by 8 bases, leaving 15 bases between them. This CDR3 has 14 amino acids. The germline CDR1 and CDR2 sequences are LGHDT and YNNKEL (reference sequence). Here the CDR3 reads CASSPAGAVYEQFF. The CDR3 nucleotides are TGTGCCAGCAGCCCCGCCGGGGCAGTGTATGAGCAGTTCTTC.

V and J are TRBV10-3 and TRBJ1-2, with a weak D call TRBD1 (5 bases). Looked up from germline, CDR1 is ENHRY and CDR2 is SYGVKD. This CDR3 spans 15 amino acids. Trimming left V 3 bases short and J 0 bases short, with 11 bases between. The CDR3 sequence: CAISEQAGPNYGYTF. CDR3 DNA sequence: TGTGCCATCAGTGAACAGGCAGGCCCTAACTATGGCTACACCTTC.

This clonotype was seen only once. The chain carries TRBV7-2 and TRBJ2-7; D assignment may be TRBD1 or TRBD2 (6 bases each). Trimming took 1 base from V and 3 from J, leaving 13 bases between them. This CDR3 spans 15 amino acids. Looked up from germline, CDR1 is SGHTA and CDR2 is FQGNSA. Here the CDR3 DNA reads TGTGCCAGCAGCTTAGAATGGGGGGCAGGCTACGAGCAGTACTTC. Translation: CASSLEWGAGYEQYF.

The chain couples TRBV5-4 to TRBJ1-6; D might be TRBD1 (5 bases). CDR1 and CDR2 (germline): SGHNT, YYREEE (reference sequence). V lost 5 bases and J 7 bases, leaving 16 bases between the germline ends. The CDR3 has 15 residues. Here the CDR3 reads CASSSEGWMNSPLHF. The CDR3 nucleotides are TGTGCCAGCAGTTCCGAGGGGTGGATGAATTCACCCCTCCACTTT.

This clonotype was seen a few times. The gene calls are TRBV12-3 or TRBV12-4 and TRBJ2-3; 7 bases line up with TRBD2. The CDR3 consists of 14 residues. V gave up 3 bases and J gave up 6 bases; unmatched junction bases: 6. DNA of the CDR3: TGTGCCAGCAGTTTTAGGAGCGGGGAGGATACGCAGTATTTT. This encodes CASSFRSGEDTQYF.

This chain connects TRBV7-2 to TRBJ2-3, with TRBD2 matching over 11 bases. CDR1 is SGHTA and CDR2 is FQGNSA in the germline V gene. The CDR3 is 19 residues long. V gave up 2 bases and J gave up 5 bases; unmatched junction bases: 15. The CDR3 sequence is CASSLNQILAGGHRDTQYF. The CDR3 DNA follows: TGTGCCAGCAGCTTAAACCAGATTTTAGCGGGAGGGCATAGAGATACGCAGTATTTT.

This clonotype was recorded many times. This sequence joins TRBV6-1 and TRBJ2-1; no clear D gene. The CDR3 is 13 residues long. CDR1 MNHNS and CDR2 SASEGT come from the germline V gene. V gave up 0 bases and J gave up 6 bases, with 6 bases separating them. Here the CDR3 reads CASSEAEPNEQFF. CDR3 coding DNA: TGTGCCAGCAGTGAAGCGGAGCCCAATGAGCAGTTCTTC.

In its sample, this clonotype was seen a few times. CDR3 bases: TGTGCCAGCAGCGGGGGCGCCGGCTACGAGCAGTACTTC. Its translation is CASSGGAGYEQYF. J is TRBJ2-7 and V is TRBV5-6; tentative D call: TRBD1 (6 bases). The V end lost 4 bases, the J end lost 3 bases, and 11 bases lay between the germline ends. Germline assignment: CDR1 SGHDT and CDR2 YYEEEE. This CDR3 comprises 13 residues.

This clonotype has a handful of counts. The V gene is TRBV24-1, the J gene TRBJ2-7; no clear D gene. There are 13 residues in the CDR3. Trimming removed 3 bases from V and 3 bases from J, with 8 bases in between. Per germline, CDR1 KGHDR and CDR2 SFDVKD. This CDR3 is CATSDPNGYEQYF. The CDR3 region has the DNA TGTGCCACCAGTGATCCGAATGGCTACGAGCAGTACTTC.

This chain connects TRBV6-5 to TRBJ1-4; D ambiguous. V lost 8 bases, J lost 5 bases, and 12 bases lay in between. The CDR3 has 13 residues. CDR1 and CDR2 (germline): MNHEY, SVGAGI. In nucleotides, the CDR3 is TGTGCCAGCCGCCTCCTGAAGAATGAAAAACTGTTTTTT. Its protein is CASRLLKNEKLFF.

This chain connects TRBV20-1 to TRBJ2-7; either TRBD1 or TRBD2 may fit D (6 bases each). The V end was cut by 6 bases, the J end by 3 bases, with 18 bases between. The CDR3 is 14 amino acids. CDR1 DFQATT and CDR2 SNEGSKA come from the germline V gene (reference sequence). In nucleotides, the CDR3 is TGCAGTGCCCCCGCGGAGGGACAACACTACGAGCAGTACTTC. Translating it yields CSAPAEGQHYEQYF.

V gene TRBV3-1 combines with J gene TRBJ2-2, with D unclear. Trimming shortened V by 1 base and J by 5 bases, and 11 bases separated the two germline ends. The CDR3 sequence is 15 residues long. Per germline, CDR1 LGHDT and CDR2 YNNKEL (reference sequence). CDR3 sequence reads: CASSQAFVSTGELFF. CDR3 nucleotides: TGTGCCAGCAGCCAAGCGTTCGTGAGTACCGGGGAGCTGTTTTTT.